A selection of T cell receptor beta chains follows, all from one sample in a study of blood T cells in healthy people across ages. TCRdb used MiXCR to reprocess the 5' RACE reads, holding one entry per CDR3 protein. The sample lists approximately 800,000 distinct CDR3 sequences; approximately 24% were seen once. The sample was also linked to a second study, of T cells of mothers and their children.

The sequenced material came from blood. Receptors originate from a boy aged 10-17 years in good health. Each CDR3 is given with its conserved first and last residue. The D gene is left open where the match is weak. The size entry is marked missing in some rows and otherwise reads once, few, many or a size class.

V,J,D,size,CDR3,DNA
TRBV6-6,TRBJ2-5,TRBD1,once,CASREGQGKRETQYF,TGTGCCAGCAGAGAAGGACAGGGGAAGAGAGAGACCCAGTACTTC
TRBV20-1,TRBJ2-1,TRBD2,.,CNAHLAGGPNEQFF,TGCAATGCTCACCTAGCGGGGGGTCCCAATGAGCAGTTCTTC
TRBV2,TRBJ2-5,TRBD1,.,CANKGQSAETQYF,TGTGCCAACAAGGGACAGAGTGCGGAGACCCAGTACTTC
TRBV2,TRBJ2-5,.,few,CASSYGRETQYF,TGTGCCAGCAGTTACGGTCGAGAGACCCAGTACTTC
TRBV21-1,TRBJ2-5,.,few,CAKTQFQETQYF,TGTGCCAAAACCCAGTTCCAAGAGACCCAGTACTTC
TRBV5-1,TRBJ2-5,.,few,CASSLAEGEGETQYF,TGCGCCAGCAGCTTGGCCGAGGGGGAAGGGGAGACCCAGTACTTC
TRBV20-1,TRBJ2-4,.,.,CSASATWKNIQYF,TGCAGTGCTAGCGCCACGTGGAAAAACATTCAGTACTTC
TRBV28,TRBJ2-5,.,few,CASSLYGAPSKYF,TGTGCCAGCAGTTTATACGGAGCCCCCAGCAAGTACTTC
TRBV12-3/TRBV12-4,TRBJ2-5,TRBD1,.,CASSFDRAARETQYF,TGTGCCAGCAGTTTCGACAGGGCGGCAAGAGAGACCCAGTACTTC
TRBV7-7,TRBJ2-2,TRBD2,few,CASSLGLAGAGGELFF,TGTGCTAGCAGCTTAGGGCTAGCGGGGGCCGGCGGGGAGCTGTTTTTT
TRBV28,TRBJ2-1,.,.,CASSPGTLGYEQFF,TGTGCCAGCAGTCCCGGGACTCTGGGATATGAGCAGTTCTTC
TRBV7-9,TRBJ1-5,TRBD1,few,CASSFAGGYQPQHF,TGTGCCAGCAGCTTCGCAGGGGGCTACCAGCCCCAGCATTTT
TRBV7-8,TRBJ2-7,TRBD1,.,CASSLTTTGGKGYEQYF,TGTGCCAGCAGCTTAACGACCACAGGGGGAAAGGGCTACGAGCAGTACTTC
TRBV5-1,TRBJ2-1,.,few,CASSLEGTVYNEQFF,TGCGCCAGCAGCTTGGAAGGGACGGTATACAATGAGCAGTTCTTC
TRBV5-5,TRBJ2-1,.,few,CASSTHRGRQYLSGEQFF,TGTGCCAGCAGCACCCATCGTGGGAGGCAGTATCTCTCAGGGGAGCAGTTCTTC
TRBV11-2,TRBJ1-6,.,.,CASSLPGASPLHF,TGTGCCAGCAGCCTACCGGGCGCATCACCCCTCCACTTT
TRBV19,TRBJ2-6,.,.,CASSIKQAGANVLTF,TGTGCCAGTAGTATAAAACAGGCTGGGGCCAACGTCCTGACCTTC
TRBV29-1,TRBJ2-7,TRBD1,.,CSVRPTGGGEQYF,TGCAGCGTCCGGCCGACAGGGGGAGGCGAGCAGTACTTC
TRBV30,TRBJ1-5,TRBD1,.,CAWSVQGDQPQHF,TGTGCCTGGAGTGTACAGGGGGATCAGCCCCAGCATTTT
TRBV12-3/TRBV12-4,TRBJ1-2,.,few,CASSPGAGHYGYTF,TGTGCCAGCAGTCCCGGGGCAGGGCACTATGGCTACACCTTC
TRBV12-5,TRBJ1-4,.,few,CASGLVLRDTDEKLFF,TGTGCTAGTGGTTTGGTCCTCCGGGACACGGACGAAAAACTGTTTTTT
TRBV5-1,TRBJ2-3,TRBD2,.,CASSTSGGRSTDTQYF,TGCGCCAGCTCAACTAGCGGGGGGAGGAGCACAGATACGCAGTATTTT
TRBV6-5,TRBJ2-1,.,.,CASSYAAGAPYNEQFF,TGTGCCAGCAGTTATGCGGCGGGGGCCCCTTACAATGAGCAGTTCTTC
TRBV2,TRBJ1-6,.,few,CATVDRRNSPLHF,TGTGCCACCGTTGACAGGCGTAATTCACCCCTCCACTTT
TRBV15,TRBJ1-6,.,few,CATSSRPQVDSPLHF,TGTGCCACCAGCTCCCGTCCCCAGGTCGATTCACCCCTCCACTTT
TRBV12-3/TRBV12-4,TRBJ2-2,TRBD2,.,CASSGYLAGGPYTGELFF,TGTGCCAGTAGTGGTTACCTAGCGGGGGGGCCCTATACCGGGGAGCTGTTTTTT
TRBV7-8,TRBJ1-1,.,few,CASTLRSVLEEAFF,TGTGCCAGCACCCTCAGGTCGGTCCTCGAGGAAGCTTTCTTT
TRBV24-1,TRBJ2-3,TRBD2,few,CAHRYSGGEEADTQYF,TGTGCTCACCGTTACAGCGGGGGGGAGGAGGCAGATACGCAGTATTTT
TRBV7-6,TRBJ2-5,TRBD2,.,CASSFEEGRDETQYF,TGTGCCAGCAGCTTTGAGGAGGGGAGGGATGAGACCCAGTACTTC
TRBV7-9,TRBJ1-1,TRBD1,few,CASSFSRGPSTEAFF,TGTGCCAGCAGCTTTTCCAGGGGGCCGTCCACTGAAGCTTTCTTT
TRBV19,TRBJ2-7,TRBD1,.,CASSSQVRGQQYF,TGTGCCAGTAGTTCCCAGGTGAGGGGGCAGCAGTACTTC
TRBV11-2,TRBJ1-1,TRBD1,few,CASSFDRVNTEAFF,TGTGCCAGCAGCTTCGACAGGGTGAACACTGAAGCTTTCTTT
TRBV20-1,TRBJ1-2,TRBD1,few,CSASPGQGPYGYTF,TGCAGTGCTAGCCCGGGACAGGGACCCTATGGCTACACCTTC
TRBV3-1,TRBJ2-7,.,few,CASSPGAGRGPYEQYF,TGTGCCAGCAGCCCCGGTGCCGGGCGGGGTCCATACGAGCAGTACTTC
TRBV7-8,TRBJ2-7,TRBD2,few,CASSPTSGGAREQYF,TGTGCCAGCAGCCCGACTAGCGGGGGGGCGAGAGAGCAGTACTTC
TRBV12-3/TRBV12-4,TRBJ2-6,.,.,CASSIHGTGANVLTF,TGTGCCAGCAGCATTCACGGAACCGGGGCCAACGTCCTGACTTTC
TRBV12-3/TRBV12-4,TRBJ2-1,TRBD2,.,CASSLDPGLAVSEQFF,TGTGCCAGCAGTTTAGACCCGGGACTAGCCGTAAGTGAGCAGTTCTTC
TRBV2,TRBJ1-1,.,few,CASTGGIGWEEAFF,TGTGCCAGCACCGGAGGGATAGGGTGGGAAGAAGCTTTCTTT
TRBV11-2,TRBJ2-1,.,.,CASSADPRHEQFF,TGTGCCAGCAGCGCAGATCCCCGGCATGAGCAGTTCTTC
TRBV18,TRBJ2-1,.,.,CASSPDSANNEQFF,TGTGCCAGCTCACCGGACTCCGCGAACAATGAGCAGTTCTTC
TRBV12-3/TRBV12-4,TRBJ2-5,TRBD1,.,CASSHDRGFMAQYF,TGTGCCAGCAGCCACGACAGGGGATTCATGGCCCAGTACTTC
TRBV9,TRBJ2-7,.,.,CASSVTTSSYEQYF,TGTGCCAGCAGCGTTACGACGAGCTCCTACGAGCAGTACTTC
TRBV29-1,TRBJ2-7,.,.,CSVEVLAGETYEQYF,TGCAGCGTTGAAGTCCTTGCAGGGGAAACCTACGAGCAGTACTTC
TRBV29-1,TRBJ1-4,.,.,CSVGRARPNEKLFF,TGCAGCGTTGGAAGGGCAAGGCCTAATGAAAAACTGTTTTTT
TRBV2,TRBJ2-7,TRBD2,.,CASSAISGGAYEQYF,TGTGCCAGCAGTGCCATTAGCGGGGGTGCCTACGAGCAGTACTTC
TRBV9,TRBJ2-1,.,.,CASSVDAPRDLHEQFF,TGTGCCAGCAGCGTAGATGCGCCTCGGGACCTCCATGAGCAGTTCTTC
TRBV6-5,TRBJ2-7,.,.,CASSMTGTSYEQYF,TGTGCCAGCAGTATGACAGGAACCTCCTACGAGCAGTACTTC
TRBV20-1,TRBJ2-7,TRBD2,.,CSARGTSVPSEQYF,TGCAGTGCTAGAGGGACTAGCGTCCCCTCCGAGCAGTACTTC
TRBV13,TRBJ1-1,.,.,CASSTGPHRNTEAFF,TGTGCCAGCAGCACAGGGCCTCACAGAAATACTGAAGCTTTCTTT